This T cell receptor (beta chain) was profiled in a study of T-cell reconstitution after alpha-beta-depleted transplantation in children. Trimming removed 0 bases from V and 2 bases from J, with 8 bases in between. Germline values: CDR1 SGHRS, CDR2 YFSETQ. CDR3 length equals 14 residues. Findings of the study overall: TCRbeta diversity was high at day 60 in some patients (a result of surviving recipient T cells and thymic progenitors). Several hundred expanded graft clones reportedly gave rise to the alpha-beta T cells present about two months after transplant.

Many counts were recorded for this clonotype. Antigen: not known. It was with unique molecular identifiers that the TCRbeta library was prepared. MiXCR was run by TCRdb on the PCR reads, yielding one entry per CDR3 protein. Among around 700,000 distinct CDR3 sequences listed, about 12% were seen once. This specimen was PBMCs, taken before TCRalphabeta/CD19-depleted stem cell transplant. The clonotype originates from a girl aged 2-15 years with congenital amegakaryocytic thrombocytopenia, due to receive a stem cell transplant. The rearrangement joins TRBV5-1 to TRBJ1-2; D unresolved. CDR3 DNA sequence: TGCGCCAGCAGCTTGGAAACAGCAAACTATGGCTACACCTTC. It is translated as CASSLETANYGYTF.